This T cell receptor (beta chain) is drawn from a study of beta chain features in type 1 diabetes. Findings of the study overall: Shorter templates might be favored by PCR, equally in patients and controls.

Averaging about 120 mL, one heparinised blood draw was given by each donor. Researchers reported sorting CD4+ naive, central memory, regulatory and stem cell-like memory cells via CD45RO/CCR7/CD25/CD127/CD95/CD27. The authors reverse transcribed all of the isolated RNA, so sequencing captured expressed TCRB transcripts. Sequencing used immunoSEQ multiplex PCR; TCRdb keeps in-frame clones, though not all of them. This sample has 600,000 to 650,000 clones, with around 15% found just once. Turning to this clone: Its antigen is undetermined.

Germline values: CDR1 LGHNA, CDR2 YNFKEQ. CDR3 length: 15 amino acids. The junction had 6 bases not matched to a gene; V was cut back by 3 bases and J by 4 bases. This TCR derives from a man younger than 35 in good health. V and J are TRBV4-2 and TRBJ1-2; 9 bases match TRBD1. Sequenced sample: naive CD4+ T cells from blood. Here the CDR3 reads CASSHGGQGFYGYTF. The CDR3 nucleotides are TGTGCCAGCAGCCATGGTGGACAGGGGTTCTATGGCTACACCTTC.